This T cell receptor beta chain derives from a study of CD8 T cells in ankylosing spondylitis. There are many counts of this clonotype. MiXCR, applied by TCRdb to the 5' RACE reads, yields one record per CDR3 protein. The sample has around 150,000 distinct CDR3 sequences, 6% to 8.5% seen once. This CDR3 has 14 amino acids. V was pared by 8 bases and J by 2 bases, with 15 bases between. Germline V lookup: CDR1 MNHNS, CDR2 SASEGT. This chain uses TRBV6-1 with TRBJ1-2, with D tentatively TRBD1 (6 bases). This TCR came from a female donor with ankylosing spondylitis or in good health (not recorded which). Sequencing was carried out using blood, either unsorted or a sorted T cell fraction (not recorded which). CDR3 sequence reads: CASGTPRGNYGYTF. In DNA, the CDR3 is TGTGCCAGCGGTACCCCTAGGGGGAACTATGGCTACACCTTC.